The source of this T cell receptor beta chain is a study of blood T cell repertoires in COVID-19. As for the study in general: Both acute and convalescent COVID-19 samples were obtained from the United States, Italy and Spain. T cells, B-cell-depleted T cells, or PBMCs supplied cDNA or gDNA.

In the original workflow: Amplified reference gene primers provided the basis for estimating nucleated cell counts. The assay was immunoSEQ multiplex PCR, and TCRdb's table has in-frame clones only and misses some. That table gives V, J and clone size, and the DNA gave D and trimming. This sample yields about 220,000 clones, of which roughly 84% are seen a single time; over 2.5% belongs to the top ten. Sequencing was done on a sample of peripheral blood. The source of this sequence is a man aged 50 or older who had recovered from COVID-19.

DNA of the CDR3: TGTGCCTGGAGTGTAGAGGGAGGGGGCCAAGAGACCCAGTACTTC. Amino acids: CAWSVEGGGQETQYF. The chain employs TRBV30 and TRBJ2-5; the D gene is possibly TRBD2 (7 bases). CDR3 length: 15 residues. The V end lost 0 bases, the J end lost 1 base, and 12 bases lay between the germline ends. Germline V CDR1 and CDR2: GTSNPN, SVGIG (reference sequence).